This TCR beta chain was retrieved from a study of blood T cell repertoires in COVID-19. Trimming stripped 2 bases from V and 5 bases from J, with 13 bases between. Germline lookup yields CDR1 SGDLS and CDR2 YYNGEE. This CDR3 has 14 amino acids. Libraries were prepared by immunoSEQ multiplex PCR; TCRdb keeps only in-frame clonotypes and omits some of them. Among 99,000 or so clones, about 89% were seen once, and the ten largest hold 4% to 6%. Sequenced sample: peripheral blood. The J gene is TRBJ2-5, the V gene TRBV9; D might be TRBD2 (6 bases). This TCR derives from a human donor in a cohort sampled during active COVID-19. CDR3 sequence (DNA): TGTGCCAGCAGCGTCGGGACTCGAGCGGAGACCCAGTACTTC. This sequence encodes CASSVGTRAETQYF.